This is a list of T cell receptor beta chains from one sample in a study of blood T cell repertoires in COVID-19. Produced via immunoSEQ multiplex PCR; TCRdb's table is partial and in-frame only. The sample consists of approximately 74,000 clones, approximately 80% of them appearing once. The source material was peripheral blood. Receptor source: a man older than 75 with active or convalescent COVID-19. Each CDR3 is given with its conserved first and last residue. D genes are given only for firm matches. Size values are once, few and many counts, or a class for expanded clones, and some rows have none.

v_call	d_call	j_call	clone_size	cdr3_nt	cdr3_aa
TRBV4-3	TRBD2	TRBJ2-3	.	TGCGCCAGCAGCGGTCGACTAGCGGGGATAATCCCTACTAGCACAGATACGCAGTATTTT	CASSGRLAGIIPTSTDTQYF
TRBV4-3	.	TRBJ2-7	.	TGCGCCAGCAGCCAAAACAGGGTTACGCGCTCCTACGAGCAGTACTTC	CASSQNRVTRSYEQYF
TRBV7-9	TRBD2	TRBJ2-2	few	TGTGCCAGCAGCCCGGGACTAGCGGTTGGTACTACCGGGGAGCTGTTTTTT	CASSPGLAVGTTGELFF
TRBV7-9	.	TRBJ1-2	.	TGTGCCAGCACCCTAGCTACAGGGCTTGGCTACACCTTC	CASTLATGLGYTF
TRBV5-5	.	TRBJ2-1	.	TGTGCCAGCAGCTTGGGGACACGAGACAATGAGCAGTTCTTC	CASSLGTRDNEQFF
TRBV7-6	.	TRBJ1-5	.	TGTGCCAGCAGCTTAGGTCCCCCGGACAGCCAGAATCAGCCCCAGCATTTT	CASSLGPPDSQNQPQHF
TRBV29-1	TRBD1	TRBJ1-2	.	TGCAGCGTTGAACCTCCGGGACAGGGGGTAGGTGGCTACACCTTC	CSVEPPGQGVGGYTF
TRBV18	TRBD1	TRBJ2-1	.	TGTGCCAGCTCACCACAGGGACAGGTCCCTAATGAGCAGTTCTTC	CASSPQGQVPNEQFF
TRBV5-1	.	TRBJ1-1	.	TGCGCCAGCAGTTTGCGCGGGATCCCGGCACTGAACACTGAAGCTTTCTTT	CASSLRGIPALNTEAFF
TRBV30	TRBD1	TRBJ2-5	.	TGTGCCTGGAGAAGGAGGACAGGGTTGGGAGAGACCCAGTACTTC	CAWRRRTGLGETQYF
TRBV4-1	TRBD2	TRBJ2-1	.	TGCGCCAGCAGCCAAGTCCGGGCGACTAGCGGGAGGGTGATATACAATGAGCAGTTCTTC	CASSQVRATSGRVIYNEQFF
TRBV19	.	TRBJ1-1	.	TGTGCCAGTAGTATAGTTGTCGGCCAGGGCCAGAACACTGAAGCTTTCTTT	CASSIVVGQGQNTEAFF
TRBV6-5	TRBD1	TRBJ2-7	.	TGTGCCAGCAGTCTCGAAACAGGGGGATACGAGCAGTACTTC	CASSLETGGYEQYF
TRBV6-2/TRBV6-3	.	TRBJ2-3	.	TGTGCCAGCAGTTTCGGGAGCGGCGGAGATACGCAGTATTTT	CASSFGSGGDTQYF
TRBV7-9	TRBD2	TRBJ2-2	.	TGTGCCAGCAGCTCCAGCACACTAGCGGGGCTAAACACCGGGGAGCTGTTTTTT	CASSSSTLAGLNTGELFF